The present T cell receptor (beta chain) was sequenced within a study of blood T cell repertoires in COVID-19. Study context: The study drew acute and convalescent COVID-19 samples from the United States, Italy and Spain. T cells, B-cell-depleted T cells, or PBMCs supplied cDNA or gDNA.

As originally analysed: Cell counts per sample came from amplifying reference gene primers. Data came from immunoSEQ multiplex PCR; TCRdb stores just in-frame clones and leaves some out. The DNA was the basis for D and trimming; V, J and clone size are from that table. The repertoire holds some 100,000 clones, with 86% as singletons. CDR1 is LNHDA and CDR2 is SQIVND in the germline V gene (reference sequence). V was trimmed by 1 base and J by 3 bases, leaving 10 bases between them. The CDR3 spans 14 residues. This chain joins TRBV19 and TRBJ2-7, with D hard to call. Sequences were obtained from peripheral blood. The TCR comes from a man aged 65 to 79 who had recovered from COVID-19. The CDR3 here is CASSIGPASYEQYF. CDR3 nucleotide sequence: TGTGCCAGTAGTATAGGCCCAGCGAGCTACGAGCAGTACTTC.